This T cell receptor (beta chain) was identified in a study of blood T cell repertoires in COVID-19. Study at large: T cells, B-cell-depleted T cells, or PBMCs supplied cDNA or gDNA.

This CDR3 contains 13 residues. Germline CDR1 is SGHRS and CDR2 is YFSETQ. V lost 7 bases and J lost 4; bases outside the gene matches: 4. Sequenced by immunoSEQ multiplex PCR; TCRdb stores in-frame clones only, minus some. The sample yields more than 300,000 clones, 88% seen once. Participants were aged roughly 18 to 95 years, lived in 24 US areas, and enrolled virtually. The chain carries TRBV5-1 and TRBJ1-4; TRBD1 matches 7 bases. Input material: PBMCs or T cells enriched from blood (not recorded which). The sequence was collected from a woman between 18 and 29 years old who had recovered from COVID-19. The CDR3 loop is CASRDSINEKLFF. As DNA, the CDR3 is TGCGCCAGCCGGGACAGCATTAATGAAAAACTGTTTTTT.